This is a list of T cell receptor delta chains from one sample in a study of gamma-delta chains in newborns, infants, children. TCRdb re-called clones from the reads via CATT. The sample gives 9,500 to 13,000 delta-chain clones, about 3.8% of which show up once; 8.5% to 10% is in the top ten. Sequenced sample: blood. The receptors shown here come from a child who was a newborn, infant or young child, either healthy, febrile or measles-vaccinated (not recorded which). Both conserved end residues are part of each CDR3. A D gene is named only where the DNA matches it firmly. Clone size, where shown, is once, few, many, or a class for clones that have expanded.

clone_size	v_call	j_call	d_call	cdr3_nt	cdr3_aa
NA	TRDV1	TRDJ1	TRDD3	TGTGCTCTTGGGGAACTAAAGTTTTGGATACATGGGGGATCGGGGGAGGAACTCATCTTT	CALGELKFWIHGGSGEELIF
medium-sized	TRDV3	TRDJ1	TRDD3	TGTGCCTTAGTGATGGGGGATACGCTTTGTTACACCGATAAACTCATCTTT	CALVMGDTLCYTDKLIF
few	TRDV1	TRDJ1	NA	TGTGCTCTAACGGCCTTCCCAAAAGGGTACTGGGGAGGGGGTAAACTCATCTTT	CALTAFPKGYWGGGKLIF
NA	TRDV2	TRDJ3	TRDD3	TGTGCCTGTGACACCGGGGGGTTGTCTGGGGGATATAGCTCCTGGGACACCCGACAGATGTTTTTC	CACDTGGLSGGYSSWDTRQMFF
few	TRDV2	TRDJ3	NA	TGTGCCTGTGACACCGTATCCGGGTTCGAAACTTCCTGGGACACCCGACAGATGTTTTTC	CACDTVSGFETSWDTRQMFF
medium-sized	TRDV2	TRDJ1	TRDD3	TGTGCCTGTGACACGGTATCTGGGGGAAGATACACCGATAAACTCATCTTT	CACDTVSGGRYTDKLIF
few	TRDV1	TRDJ1	TRDD3	TGTGCTCTTGGGGCTCTTCACCGTCTGCTGGGGGATACGAGGACCGATAAACTCATCTTT	CALGALHRLLGDTRTDKLIF
NA	TRDV3	TRDJ1	TRDD3	TGTGCCTTAGGCCTTCCCCCAGTACTGGGGGAGTTCCCCGATAAACTCATCTTT	CALGLPPVLGEFPDKLIF
few	TRDV1	TRDJ1	NA	TGTGCTCTTGGGTCCCTTCCTCCCTTAGGTTACTGGGGGCCTCACACCGATAAACTCATCTTT	CALGSLPPLGYWGPHTDKLIF
NA	TRDV1	TRDJ1	TRDD3	TGTGCTCTTGGGGAATGCGGGGGATACAACGCCGATAAACTCATCTTT	CALGECGGYNADKLIF
few	TRDV1	TRDJ1	TRDD3	TGTGCTCTTGGGTCTATCTGGGGGTACACCGATAAACTCATCTTT	CALGSIWGYTDKLIF
few	TRDV1	TRDJ1	TRDD3	TGTGCTCTTGGGGAACTCTTTCCTCCGCTGGGGATACGCGGAGGGGTTTACACCGATAAACTCATCTTT	CALGELFPPLGIRGGVYTDKLIF
NA	TRDV1	TRDJ1	TRDD3	TGTGCTCTTGGGGAAAATGAGCTTCTGGGGGATACCGATAAACTCATCTTT	CALGENELLGDTDKLIF
NA	TRDV1	TRDJ1	TRDD3	TGTGCTCTTGGGGAAAGGGCGCTACACGGGGCGTACTGGGGGATACTCATCTTT	CALGERALHGAYWGILIF
few	TRDV1	TRDJ1	NA	TGTGCTCTTGGGGAACTGGCCCTGTTTGTACAAGGGATATACCGGGTCGATAAACTCATCTTT	CALGELALFVQGIYRVDKLIF
few	TRDV3	TRDJ1	TRDD3	TGTGCCTTTCGGGACTGGGGGATAAAGTTGACCGATAAACTCATCTTT	CAFRDWGIKLTDKLIF
NA	TRDV1	TRDJ1	NA	TGTGCTCTTGGGGAACCACCCTACCGTACGGGGCTCACCGATAAACTCATCTTT	CALGEPPYRTGLTDKLIF
few	TRDV1	TRDJ1	NA	TGTGCTCTTGGGGGACTTACGAGGGGCACTGGTGACGCCGATAAACTCATCTTT	CALGGLTRGTGDADKLIF
NA	TRDV1	TRDJ1	TRDD3	TGTGCTCTTGGGGTCCCAATTGGGGGATACCTCGGATTCCTTATAACCGATAAACTCATCTTT	CALGVPIGGYLGFLITDKLIF
few	TRDV2	TRDJ1	TRDD3	TGTGCCTGTGACACCGTAGTACTGGGGGATACGCCCCTCGATAAACTCATCTTT	CACDTVVLGDTPLDKLIF
NA	TRDV1	TRDJ1	NA	TGTGCTCACGCGATTTGGGGGTCGTGCACCGATAAACTCATCTTT	CAHAIWGSCTDKLIF
NA	TRDV1	TRDJ1	NA	TGTGCTCTTGGGGAAAAGGTTGGATTTTCCCGGGACAAGGGTAAACTCATCTTT	CALGEKVGFSRDKGKLIF
few	TRDV1	TRDJ4	TRDD3	TGTGCTCTTGGGGATTACTGTCGGCTACGCCCTAAGGCACGGTTGCCTGGGGGGGATGCCAGACCCCTGATCTTT	CALGDYCRLRPKARLPGGDARPLIF
NA	TRDV1	TRDJ1	NA	TGTGCTCTTGGGGAACTAGCACGACGACGGGACCTCCGACCCAGGTACACCGATAAACTCATCTTT	CALGELARRRDLRPRYTDKLIF
few	TRDV2	TRDJ1	NA	TGTGCCTGTGACACCGCAGGGGACCGCGATAAACTCATCTTT	CACDTAGDRDKLIF
few	TRDV1	TRDJ1	NA	TGTGCTCTTGGGGAACAAATTCGTTTTCCACATGCCGATAAACTCATCTTT	CALGEQIRFPHADKLIF
NA	TRDV2	TRDJ2	TRDD3	TGTGCCTGTGATCCGAGGGCTTATCGGGGATACGGAACTACCACAGCACAACTCTTCTTT	CACDPRAYRGYGTTTAQLFF
NA	TRDV2	TRDJ3	NA	TGTGCCTGTGACACCGCGGGGGTTTCCTCCTGGGACACCCGACAGATGTTTTTC	CACDTAGVSSWDTRQMFF
few	TRDV2	TRDJ3	TRDD3	TGTGCCTGTGACGGGACTGAGGGATACAGCTCCTGGGACACCCGACAGATGTTTTTC	CACDGTEGYSSWDTRQMFF
NA	TRDV1	TRDJ1	TRDD3	TGTGCTCTTGGGCAAAGTGGGGGATACGCGGAGGACACCGATAAACTCATCTTT	CALGQSGGYAEDTDKLIF
medium-sized	TRDV2	TRDJ3	TRDD3	TGTGCCTGTGACCCCGTGGAACTGGGGGATACGCACACCTGGGACACCCGACAGATGTTTTTC	CACDPVELGDTHTWDTRQMFF
medium-sized	TRDV2	TRDJ2	TRDD3	TGTGCCTGTGACTCCATACTGGGGGATACGCTAGCTTTGACAGCACAACTCTTCTTT	CACDSILGDTLALTAQLFF
NA	TRDV1	TRDJ1	TRDD2	TGTGCTCTTGGGGAACTAAGGGCACTCCCACCTTCCTACGCCCCCGTGGTGGGAGTCACCGATAAACTCATCTTT	CALGELRALPPSYAPVVGVTDKLIF
few	TRDV1	TRDJ1	TRDD3	TGTGCTCTTGGGGAACTAGGTCTCCATGGGGGATCTAACGATAAACTCATCTTT	CALGELGLHGGSNDKLIF
few	TRDV1	TRDJ1	TRDD3	TGTGCTCTTGGGGATCCGTACGGGGGGATAAAGGATAAACTCATCTTT	CALGDPYGGIKDKLIF
medium-sized	TRDV2	TRDJ1	TRDD3	TGTGCCTGTGACACCGCGATGGGGGATACCACCGATAAACTCATCTTT	CACDTAMGDTTDKLIF
few	TRDV2	TRDJ3	TRDD3	TGTGCCTGCTATCGACTGGGGGATGGAACCTGGGACACCCGACAGATGTTTTTC	CACYRLGDGTWDTRQMFF
NA	TRDV1	TRDJ1	TRDD2	TGTGCTCTTGGGGAGATATTCCTACCACGTACCACCTACACCGATAAACTCATCTTT	CALGEIFLPRTTYTDKLIF
NA	TRDV1	TRDJ1	TRDD2	TGTGCTCTTCATCCTCCTTCCTACCCCTTCCTATCCACTTACACCGATAAACTCATCTTT	CALHPPSYPFLSTYTDKLIF
few	TRDV1	TRDJ1	TRDD3	TGTGCTCTTGGGGAACTCCAACCCATTCCACTGGGGGCACGGTACACCGATAAACTCATCTTT	CALGELQPIPLGARYTDKLIF
NA	TRDV1	TRDJ1	NA	TGTGCTCTTGGGGGGCCCCGAGCCGATAAACTCATCTTT	CALGGPRADKLIF
large	TRDV2	TRDJ1	TRDD3	TGTGCCTGTGACACTCTTACTGGGGGAGACACCGATAAACTCATCTTT	CACDTLTGGDTDKLIF
medium-sized	TRDV2	TRDJ1	TRDD3	TGTGCCTGTGACCACGTACTGGGGGATACAAAACTCATCTTT	CACDHVLGDTKLIF
few	TRDV3	TRDJ1	NA	TGTGCCTCAGCGGCCTTCCCCGGGGGGTACGCCGATAAACTCATCTTT	CASAAFPGGYADKLIF
few	TRDV2	TRDJ3	TRDD3	TGTGCCTGTGACACCGTACTGGGGGTGTCTAGCTCCTGGGACACCCGACAGATGTTTTTC	CACDTVLGVSSSWDTRQMFF
medium-sized	TRDV2	TRDJ1	TRDD3	TGTGCCTGTGACAACGTGGGGGATACCCCCGATAAACTCATCTTT	CACDNVGDTPDKLIF
few	TRDV1	TRDJ2	NA	TGTGCTCTTGGGCCAATCTTCGAGGTAGTCGCTTGGGCACAACTCTTCTTT	CALGPIFEVVAWAQLFF
medium-sized	TRAV29/DV5	TRDJ1	NA	TGTGCAGCAAGCGCGTCCCGTATTTGTGGTGACCCAGCGGACCCGTCAGAGCTCATCTTT	CAASASRICGDPADPSELIF
NA	TRDV1	TRDJ1	NA	TGTGCTCTTGGGGACTTTGGCCACTCGAGAGGGAAACTCATCTTT	CALGDFGHSRGKLIF
NA	TRDV1	TRDJ1	TRDD3	TGTGCTCTTGGTTATCGTGGGGGAGACACCGATAAACTCACCTTT	CALGYRGGDTDKLTF
NA	TRAV29/DV5	TRDJ1	NA	TGTGCAGCAAGGCGAGGGGGGGAGTACACCGATAAACTCATCTTT	CAARRGGEYTDKLIF
medium-sized	TRDV2	TRDJ1	TRDD3	TGTGCCTGTGACACCCTTACTGGGGGATACGCGACCGATAAACTCATCTTT	CACDTLTGGYATDKLIF
few	TRDV1	TRDJ1	TRDD3	TGTGCTCTTGGGGAACTAGTTTTGTTAAGTCACCAATACTGGGGGATACTCTCCGATAAACTCATCTTT	CALGELVLLSHQYWGILSDKLIF
few	TRDV1	TRDJ1	NA	TGTGCTCTTGGGGACACAGGTTTTGGACTCATCTTT	CALGDTGFGLIF
medium-sized	TRDV1	TRDJ1	TRDD3	TGTGCTCTTGGGGGTAATCACCGACGGGGGATACTTAATACCGATAAACTCATCTTT	CALGGNHRRGILNTDKLIF
few	TRDV1	TRDJ1	NA	TGTGCTCTTATTACACGGGGGGCGAGGAAATACACCGATAAACTCATCTTT	CALITRGARKYTDKLIF
NA	TRDV2	TRDJ2	TRDD3	TGTGCCTGTGACACCGGGGGGGATTCTGCTTTGACAGCACAACTCTTCTTT	CACDTGGDSALTAQLFF